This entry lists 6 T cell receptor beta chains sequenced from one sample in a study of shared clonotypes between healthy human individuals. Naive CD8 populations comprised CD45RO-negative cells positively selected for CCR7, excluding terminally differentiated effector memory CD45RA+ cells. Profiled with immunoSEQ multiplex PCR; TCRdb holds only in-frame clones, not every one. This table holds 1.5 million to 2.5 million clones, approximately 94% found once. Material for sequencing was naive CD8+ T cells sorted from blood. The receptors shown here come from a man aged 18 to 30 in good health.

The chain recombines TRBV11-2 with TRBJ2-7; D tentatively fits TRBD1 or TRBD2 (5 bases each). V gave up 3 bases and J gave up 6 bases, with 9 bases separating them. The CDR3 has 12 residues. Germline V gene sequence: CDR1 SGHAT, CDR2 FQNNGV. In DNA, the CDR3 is TGTGCCAGCAGCTTTGTGGGGGTCGAGCAGTACTTC. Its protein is CASSFVGVEQYF.

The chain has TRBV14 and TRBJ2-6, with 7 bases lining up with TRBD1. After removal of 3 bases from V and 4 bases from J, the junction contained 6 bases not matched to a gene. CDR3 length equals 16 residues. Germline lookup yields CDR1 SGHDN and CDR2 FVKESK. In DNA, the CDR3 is TGTGCCAGCAGCCACCCGACAGGGAGCGGGGCCAACGTCCTGACTTTC. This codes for CASSHPTGSGANVLTF.

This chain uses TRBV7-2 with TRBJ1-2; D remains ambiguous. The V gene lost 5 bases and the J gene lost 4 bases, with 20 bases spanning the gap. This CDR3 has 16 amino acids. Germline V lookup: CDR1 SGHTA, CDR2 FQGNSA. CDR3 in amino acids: CASSDHPLLAIYGYTF. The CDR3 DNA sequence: TGTGCCAGCAGCGACCATCCTCTTTTGGCCATCTATGGCTACACCTTC. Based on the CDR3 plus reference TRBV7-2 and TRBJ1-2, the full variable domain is GAGVSQSPSNKVTEKGKDVELRCDPISGHTALYWYRQSLGQGLEFLIYFQGNSAPDKSGLPSDRFSAERTGGSVSTLTIQRTQQEDSAVYLCASSDHPLLAIYGYTFGSGTRLTVV.

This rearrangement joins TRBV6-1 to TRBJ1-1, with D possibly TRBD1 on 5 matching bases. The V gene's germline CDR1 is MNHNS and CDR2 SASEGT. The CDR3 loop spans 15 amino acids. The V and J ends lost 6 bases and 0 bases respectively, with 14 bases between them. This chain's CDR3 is CASSIGRGLNTEAFF. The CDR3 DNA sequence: TGTGCCAGCAGCATCGGAAGGGGCCTGAACACTGAAGCTTTCTTT.

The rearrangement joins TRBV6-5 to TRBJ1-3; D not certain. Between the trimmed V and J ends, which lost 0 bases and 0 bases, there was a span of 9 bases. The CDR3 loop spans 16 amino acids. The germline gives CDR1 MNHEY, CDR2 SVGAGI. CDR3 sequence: CASSYSEKSSGNTIYF. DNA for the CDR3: TGTGCCAGCAGTTACTCGGAGAAGAGCTCTGGAAACACCATATATTTT.

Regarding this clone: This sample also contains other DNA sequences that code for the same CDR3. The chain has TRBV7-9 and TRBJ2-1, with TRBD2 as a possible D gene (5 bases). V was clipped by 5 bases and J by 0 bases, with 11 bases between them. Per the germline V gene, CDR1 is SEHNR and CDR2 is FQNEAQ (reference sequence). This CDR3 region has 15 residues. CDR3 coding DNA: TGTGCCAGCAGCCCACGAGGGAGCTCCTACAATGAGCAGTTCTTC. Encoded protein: CASSPRGSSYNEQFF.